The rows below give T cell receptor beta chains drawn from one sample of a study of blood T cell repertoires in COVID-19. Data came from immunoSEQ multiplex PCR; TCRdb stores just in-frame clones and leaves some out. The sample shows 65,000 to 80,000 clones, 75% to 90% of them seen only once. The sample consisted of peripheral blood. The receptors shown here come from a man aged 45-60 years with active COVID-19. CDR3s include the opening cysteine and the closing phenylalanine or tryptophan. D genes are given only for firm matches. Clone size appears in some rows only: once, few, many, or a class for an expanded clone.

D gene: -; V gene: TRBV30; clone size: -; J gene: TRBJ2-2; CDR3 DNA: TGTGCCTGGAGTACGACTGGGGGGACCGGGGAGCTGTTTTTT; CDR3 protein: CAWSTTGGTGELFF
D gene: -; V gene: TRBV4-1; clone size: -; J gene: TRBJ2-5; CDR3 DNA: TGCGCCAGCAGCCAAGACCTACTACACGGACAAGAGACCCAGTACTTC; CDR3 protein: CASSQDLLHGQETQYF
D gene: TRBD1; V gene: TRBV18; clone size: -; J gene: TRBJ1-3; CDR3 DNA: TGTGCCAGCTCCCTCATGGGACAGGGACCTGGAAACACCATATATTTT; CDR3 protein: CASSLMGQGPGNTIYF
D gene: TRBD2; V gene: TRBV10-3; clone size: -; J gene: TRBJ2-3; CDR3 DNA: TGTGCCATCAGTGAACCGGGACTAGCGGGGGGCCGGACAGATACGCAGTATTTT; CDR3 protein: CAISEPGLAGGRTDTQYF
D gene: -; V gene: TRBV6-5; clone size: once; J gene: TRBJ1-2; CDR3 DNA: TGTGCCAGCAGTATCACAACCCACTATGGCTACACCTTC; CDR3 protein: CASSITTHYGYTF
D gene: -; V gene: TRBV28; clone size: -; J gene: TRBJ1-6; CDR3 DNA: TGTGCCAGCAGTCTCCAAAGAGATAATTCACCCCTCCACTTT; CDR3 protein: CASSLQRDNSPLHF
D gene: TRBD1; V gene: TRBV7-2; clone size: -; J gene: TRBJ1-3; CDR3 DNA: TGTGCCAGCAGTTCACAGGGGGGAGTTGGAAACACCATATATTTT; CDR3 protein: CASSSQGGVGNTIYF
D gene: TRBD1; V gene: TRBV4-1; clone size: -; J gene: TRBJ1-2; CDR3 DNA: TGCGCCAGCAGCCAGCCACGGACAGGGGCCAACTATGGCTACACCTTC; CDR3 protein: CASSQPRTGANYGYTF
D gene: TRBD1; V gene: TRBV5-1; clone size: few; J gene: TRBJ2-1; CDR3 DNA: TGCGCCAGCAGAAGATCCCCAGAAACAGGGGGAAGGGATGAGCAGTTCTTC; CDR3 protein: CASRRSPETGGRDEQFF
D gene: -; V gene: TRBV5-5; clone size: -; J gene: TRBJ2-7; CDR3 DNA: TGTGCCAGCAGTCCGGCGGGCTACGAGCAGTACTTC; CDR3 protein: CASSPAGYEQYF
D gene: -; V gene: TRBV19; clone size: -; J gene: TRBJ2-3; CDR3 DNA: TGTGCCAGTAGTATAATGGGACTGGCGGCAGATACGCAGTATTTT; CDR3 protein: CASSIMGLAADTQYF
D gene: -; V gene: TRBV29-1; clone size: -; J gene: TRBJ2-7; CDR3 DNA: TGCAGCGTTGAACAGGGTCACAACGAGCAGTACTTC; CDR3 protein: CSVEQGHNEQYF
D gene: TRBD1; V gene: TRBV15; clone size: -; J gene: TRBJ1-5; CDR3 DNA: TGTGCCACCAGCAGAGTGGGGGGACAGGGGCCCAATCAGCCCCAGCATTTT; CDR3 protein: CATSRVGGQGPNQPQHF
D gene: TRBD2; V gene: TRBV9; clone size: -; J gene: TRBJ2-3; CDR3 DNA: TGTGCCAGCTCGGCCCGGACTAGCGGATCAGATACGCAGTATTTT; CDR3 protein: CASSARTSGSDTQYF
D gene: -; V gene: TRBV2; clone size: -; J gene: TRBJ1-1; CDR3 DNA: TGTGCCAGCAGTGAACAGGGGTCTGAAGCTTTCTTT; CDR3 protein: CASSEQGSEAFF
D gene: -; V gene: TRBV3-1/TRBV3-2; clone size: -; J gene: TRBJ2-2; CDR3 DNA: TGTGCCAGCAGCTACGGGACTGGAACCGGGGAGCTGTTTTTT; CDR3 protein: CASSYGTGTGELFF
D gene: TRBD1; V gene: TRBV9; clone size: -; J gene: TRBJ1-2; CDR3 DNA: TGTGCCAGCAGCCCCCTGACAGGGGGTGGGAGAAATGGCTACACCTTC; CDR3 protein: CASSPLTGGGRNGYTF
D gene: -; V gene: TRBV2; clone size: -; J gene: TRBJ1-1; CDR3 DNA: TGTGCCAGCAGTGCAGGGGAGACCACTGAAGCTTTCTTT; CDR3 protein: CASSAGETTEAFF
D gene: TRBD1; V gene: TRBV27; clone size: -; J gene: TRBJ2-7; CDR3 DNA: TGTGCCAGCAGTTTAAGGACAGGGTTATCCTACGAGCAGTACTTC; CDR3 protein: CASSLRTGLSYEQYF
D gene: TRBD1; V gene: TRBV18; clone size: -; J gene: TRBJ2-6; CDR3 DNA: TGTGCCAGCTCACCGGCAGGGGGTGCTGGGGCCAACGTCCTGACTTTC; CDR3 protein: CASSPAGGAGANVLTF
D gene: TRBD1; V gene: TRBV9; clone size: few; J gene: TRBJ2-7; CDR3 DNA: TGTGCCAGCAGCGCGGACAGGGACTCCTACGAGCAGTACTTC; CDR3 protein: CASSADRDSYEQYF
D gene: TRBD1; V gene: TRBV27; clone size: -; J gene: TRBJ1-5; CDR3 DNA: TGTGCCAGCAGTTACCTGGACAGGAGCAATCAGCCCCAGCATTTT; CDR3 protein: CASSYLDRSNQPQHF
D gene: TRBD2; V gene: TRBV5-8; clone size: -; J gene: TRBJ2-5; CDR3 DNA: TGTGCCAGCAGCTTCTCTAGCGGGAGGGAAGAGACCCAGTACTTC; CDR3 protein: CASSFSSGREETQYF
D gene: -; V gene: TRBV6-5; clone size: -; J gene: TRBJ1-1; CDR3 DNA: TGTGCCAGCTTGCACCGAAGGGGGACTGAAGCTTTCTTT; CDR3 protein: CASLHRRGTEAFF
D gene: -; V gene: TRBV5-6; clone size: -; J gene: TRBJ2-6; CDR3 DNA: TGTGCCAGCAGCTGGGGGCAAGGGGCCAACGTCCTGACTTTC; CDR3 protein: CASSWGQGANVLTF
D gene: TRBD2; V gene: TRBV4-1; clone size: once; J gene: TRBJ2-7; CDR3 DNA: TGCGCCAGCAGCCAACCCACAGCGGGGGGATACGAGCAGTACTTC; CDR3 protein: CASSQPTAGGYEQYF
D gene: TRBD2; V gene: TRBV19; clone size: -; J gene: TRBJ2-1; CDR3 DNA: TGTGCCAGTAGTACTCCCCAAGCGGGAGGGCCGCGGAATGAGCAGTTCTTC; CDR3 protein: CASSTPQAGGPRNEQFF
D gene: TRBD2; V gene: TRBV7-2; clone size: -; J gene: TRBJ2-3; CDR3 DNA: TGTGCCAGCAGCTTCCCCCTACGGGGGGGCCGGGGTACAGATACGCAGTATTTT; CDR3 protein: CASSFPLRGGRGTDTQYF
D gene: TRBD2; V gene: TRBV25-1; clone size: -; J gene: TRBJ2-7; CDR3 DNA: TGTGCCAGCAGTGATGGACTAGCGGAGACCTACGAGCAGTACTTC; CDR3 protein: CASSDGLAETYEQYF
D gene: -; V gene: TRBV13; clone size: -; J gene: TRBJ2-1; CDR3 DNA: TGTGCCAGCAGTGGCGGACTGTTGGGTAGCTCCTACAATGAGCAGTTCTTC; CDR3 protein: CASSGGLLGSSYNEQFF
D gene: -; V gene: TRBV19; clone size: -; J gene: TRBJ1-6; CDR3 DNA: TGTGCCAGTAGTATAACCCGTCGGGGGTTTTCGAATTCACCCCTCCACTTT; CDR3 protein: CASSITRRGFSNSPLHF
D gene: TRBD1; V gene: TRBV19; clone size: -; J gene: TRBJ1-5; CDR3 DNA: TGTGCCAGTAGTAGCGACAGGGGAAACTATCAGCCCCAGCATTTT; CDR3 protein: CASSSDRGNYQPQHF
D gene: TRBD1; V gene: TRBV28; clone size: once; J gene: TRBJ1-2; CDR3 DNA: TGTGCCAGCAGTCAGACCTTCGAGGGGGCCATACGGTATGGCTACACCTTC; CDR3 protein: CASSQTFEGAIRYGYTF
D gene: -; V gene: TRBV24-1; clone size: -; J gene: TRBJ1-4; CDR3 DNA: TGTGCCACCAGTGATCCCCCCTTTTTACTAGGACGGAGATGGAATGAAAAACTGTTTTTT; CDR3 protein: CATSDPPFLLGRRWNEKLFF
D gene: TRBD2; V gene: TRBV5-1; clone size: -; J gene: TRBJ2-3; CDR3 DNA: TGCGCCAGCAGCTTGTTTGCGGGAGGTGGCACAGATACGCAGTATTTT; CDR3 protein: CASSLFAGGGTDTQYF
D gene: TRBD1; V gene: TRBV6-6; clone size: once; J gene: TRBJ1-2; CDR3 DNA: TGTGCCAGCAGCTCTGGGACAGGGGACGGCTACACCTTC; CDR3 protein: CASSSGTGDGYTF